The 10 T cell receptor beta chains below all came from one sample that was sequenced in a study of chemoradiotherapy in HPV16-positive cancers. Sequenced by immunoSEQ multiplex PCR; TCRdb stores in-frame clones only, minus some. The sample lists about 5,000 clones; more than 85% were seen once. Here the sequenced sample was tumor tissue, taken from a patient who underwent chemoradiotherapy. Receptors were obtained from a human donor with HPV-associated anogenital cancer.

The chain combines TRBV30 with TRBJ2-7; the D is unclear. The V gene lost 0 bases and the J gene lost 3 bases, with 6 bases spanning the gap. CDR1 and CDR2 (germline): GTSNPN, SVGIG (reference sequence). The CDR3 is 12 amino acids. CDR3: CAWSVHGYEQYF. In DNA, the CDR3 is TGTGCCTGGAGTGTACACGGCTACGAGCAGTACTTC.

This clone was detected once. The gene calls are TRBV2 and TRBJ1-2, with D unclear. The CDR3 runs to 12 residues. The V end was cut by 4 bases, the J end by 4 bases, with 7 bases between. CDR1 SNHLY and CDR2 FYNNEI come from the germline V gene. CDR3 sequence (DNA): TGTGCCAGCAGTGGACAACTCTATGGCTACACCTTC. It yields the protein CASSGQLYGYTF.

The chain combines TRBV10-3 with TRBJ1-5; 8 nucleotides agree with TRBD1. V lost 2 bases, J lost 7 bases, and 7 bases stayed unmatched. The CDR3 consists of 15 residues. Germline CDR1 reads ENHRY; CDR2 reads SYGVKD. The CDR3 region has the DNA TGTGCCATCAGTGAGGCGGACAGGGTAGGACAGCCCCAGCATTTT. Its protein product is CAISEADRVGQPQHF.

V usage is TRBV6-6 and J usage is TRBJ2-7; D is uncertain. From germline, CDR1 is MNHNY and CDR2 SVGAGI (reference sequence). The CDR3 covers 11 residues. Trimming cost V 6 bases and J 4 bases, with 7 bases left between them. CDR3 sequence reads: CASSSNYEQYF. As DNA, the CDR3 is TGTGCCAGCAGCTCTAATTACGAGCAGTACTTC.

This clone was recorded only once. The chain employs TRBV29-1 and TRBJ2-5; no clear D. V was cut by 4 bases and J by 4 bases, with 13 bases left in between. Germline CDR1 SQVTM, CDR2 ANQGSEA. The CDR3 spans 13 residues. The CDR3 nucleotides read TGCAGCGTTGCCCAGCGCGGTCTAGAGACCCAGTACTTC. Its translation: CSVAQRGLETQYF.

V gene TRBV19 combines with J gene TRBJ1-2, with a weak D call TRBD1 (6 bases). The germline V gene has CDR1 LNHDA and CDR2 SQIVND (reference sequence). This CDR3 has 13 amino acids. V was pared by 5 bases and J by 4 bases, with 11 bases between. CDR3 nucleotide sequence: TGTGCCAGTAGTCCCCAGGGGTTCTATGGCTACACCTTC. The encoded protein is CASSPQGFYGYTF.

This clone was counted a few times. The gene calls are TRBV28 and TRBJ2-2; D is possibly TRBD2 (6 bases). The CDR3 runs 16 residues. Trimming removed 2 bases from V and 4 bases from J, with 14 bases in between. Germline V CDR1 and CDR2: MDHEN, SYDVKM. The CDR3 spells CASSLAVRGGTGELFF. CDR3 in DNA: TGTGCCAGCAGTTTAGCTGTGCGGGGTGGCACCGGGGAGCTGTTTTTT. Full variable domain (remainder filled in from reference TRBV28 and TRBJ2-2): DVKVTQSSRYLVKRTGEKVFLECVQDMDHENMFWYRQDPGLGLRLIYFSYDVKMKEKGDIPEGYSVSREKKERFSLILESASTNQTSMYLCASSLAVRGGTGELFFGEGSRLTVL.

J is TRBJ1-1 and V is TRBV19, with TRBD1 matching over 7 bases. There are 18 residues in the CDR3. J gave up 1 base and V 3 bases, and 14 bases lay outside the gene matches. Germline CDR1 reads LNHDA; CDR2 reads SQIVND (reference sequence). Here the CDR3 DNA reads TGTGCCAGTAGTATTAGGGATAAACCGGGACAGAGGAACACTGAAGCTTTCTTT. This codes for CASSIRDKPGQRNTEAFF. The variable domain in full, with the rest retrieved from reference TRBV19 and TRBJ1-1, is DGGITQSPKYLFRKEGQNVTLSCEQNLNHDAMYWYRQDPGQGLRLIYYSQIVNDFQKGDIAEGYSVSREKKESFPLTVTSAQKNPTAFYLCASSIRDKPGQRNTEAFFGQGTRLTVV.

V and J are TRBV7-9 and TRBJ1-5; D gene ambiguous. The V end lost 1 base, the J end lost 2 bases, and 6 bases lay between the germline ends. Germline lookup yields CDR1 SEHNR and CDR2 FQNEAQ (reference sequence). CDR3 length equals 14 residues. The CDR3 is CASSLEGRNQPQHF. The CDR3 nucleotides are TGTGCCAGCAGCTTAGAGGGCCGCAATCAGCCCCAGCATTTT.

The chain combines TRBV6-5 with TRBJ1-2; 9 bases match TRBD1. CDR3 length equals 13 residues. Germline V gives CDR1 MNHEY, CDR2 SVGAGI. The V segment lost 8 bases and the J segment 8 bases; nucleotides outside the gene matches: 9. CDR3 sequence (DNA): TGTGCCAGCCGGGACAGGGAAGGTTGGGGCTACACCTTC. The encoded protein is CASRDREGWGYTF.